The rows below give T cell receptor beta chains drawn from one sample of a study of shared clonotypes between healthy human individuals. TCRdb's table, derived via immunoSEQ multiplex PCR, lists solely in-frame clones and lacks some. The sample has about 330,000 clones; around 86% are singletons. Sequenced material: memory CD8+ T cells sorted from blood. All receptors derive from a man younger than 30 in good health. CDR3s include the opening cysteine and the closing phenylalanine or tryptophan. D genes are given only for firm matches. A clone size is listed for some rows: how often the clone was seen (once, few, many), or a class if it is expanded.

.,TRBJ2-3,.,TRBV4-1,TGCGCCAGCAGCCAACACAGGAACACAGATACGCAGTATTTT,CASSQHRNTDTQYF
.,TRBJ2-2,.,TRBV7-6,TGTGCCAGCAGCCCCCTCGGCGTATATGCGAACACCGGGGAGCTGTTTTTT,CASSPLGVYANTGELFF
.,TRBJ1-2,.,TRBV5-1,TGCGCCAGCAGCTCCATCTGGGATGATGGCTACACCTTC,CASSSIWDDGYTF
.,TRBJ1-1,.,TRBV6-1,TGTGCCAGCAGAGAGAACACTGAAGCTTTCTTT,CASRENTEAFF
.,TRBJ2-1,.,TRBV27,TGTGCCAGCAGTTTATTGCGGACTCCCACTAATGAGCAGTTCTTC,CASSLLRTPTNEQFF
.,TRBJ2-4,.,TRBV11-2,TGTGCCAGCAGCTTAGGGGTCGGGGGCGAAAACATTCAGTACTTC,CASSLGVGGENIQYF
.,TRBJ1-2,.,TRBV7-9,TGTGCCACCATGCCTAACTATGGCTACACCTTC,CATMPNYGYTF
.,TRBJ1-1,.,TRBV5-6,TGTGCCAGCAGCTGGGACGCCACTGAAGCTTTCTTT,CASSWDATEAFF
.,TRBJ2-7,.,TRBV30,TGTGCCTGGAGTGTACAGCCCTTCTACGAGCAGTACTTC,CAWSVQPFYEQYF
.,TRBJ2-7,TRBD2,TRBV29-1,TGCAGCGTTGAAGAAGTTCAAAACGGGAGGGCCTACGAGCAGTACTTC,CSVEEVQNGRAYEQYF
.,TRBJ2-5,.,TRBV12-5,TGTGCTAGTGGACCCGGATGGGGGATCTTCGCGGAGACCCAGTACTTC,CASGPGWGIFAETQYF
.,TRBJ1-2,.,TRBV28,TGTGCCACCAGCATGTCGATTAACTATGGCTACACCTTC,CATSMSINYGYTF
.,TRBJ1-1,.,TRBV5-1,TGCGCCAGCAGCTCCTGGACGGAAAACACTGAAGCTTTCTTT,CASSSWTENTEAFF
.,TRBJ2-7,.,TRBV27,TGTGCCAGCAGTTGGGGACCAGGGACCTACGAGCAGTACTTC,CASSWGPGTYEQYF
once,TRBJ1-2,.,TRBV6-5,TGTGCCAGCAGACCCTACAGGGAAAAGGGCTACACCTTC,CASRPYREKGYTF
.,TRBJ2-2,.,TRBV9,TGTGCCAGCAGCGTCCCACCCGGGGCAGGGGATAGTACCGGGGAGCTGTTTTTT,CASSVPPGAGDSTGELFF
once,TRBJ1-6,TRBD1,TRBV27,TGTGCCAGCAGTTCCCTCGCGCGGACAGGGATGAATTCACCCCTCCACTTT,CASSSLARTGMNSPLHF
.,TRBJ2-3,TRBD1,TRBV2,TGTGCCAACTGGGGTCCGGGGACAGGGCACACAGATACGCAGTATTTT,CANWGPGTGHTDTQYF
.,TRBJ2-7,TRBD1,TRBV19,TGTGCCAGTAGTATGACAGGGGGCTCCTACGAGCAGTACTTC,CASSMTGGSYEQYF
.,TRBJ2-2,.,TRBV6-1,TGTGCCAGCAGTGAAGTCATCCGGGGGCAATACACCGGGGAGCTGTTTTTT,CASSEVIRGQYTGELFF
.,TRBJ2-1,.,TRBV2,TGTGCCAGCAGTTGGCAGACCTACAATGAGCAGTTCTTC,CASSWQTYNEQFF
.,TRBJ2-1,TRBD1,TRBV2,TGTGCCAGCAGGGACTCCCGGGACAGGGCCTTTCAGCAGTTCTTC,CASRDSRDRAFQQFF
.,TRBJ2-1,.,TRBV4-3,TGCGCCAGCAGCCAAGATGAAGGGGTCAATGAGCAGTTCTTC,CASSQDEGVNEQFF
.,TRBJ2-1,TRBD1,TRBV25-1,TGTGCCAGCAGTGAATATTGGGACAGGCCCTTCGGGAATGAGCAGTTCTTC,CASSEYWDRPFGNEQFF
.,TRBJ2-1,TRBD2,TRBV7-7,TGTGCTAGCAGCTTAGGAGGCAGGACGGGCTTAGGCGGGAGAAGGGCCTACAATGAGCAGTTCTTC,CASSLGGRTGLGGRRAYNEQFF
.,TRBJ1-1,.,TRBV29-1,TGCAGCGTTGAATGGGTGGCTGAAGCTTTCTTT,CSVEWVAEAFF
.,TRBJ2-5,.,TRBV15,TGTGCCACCAGCAGAACAGGGTATAACCAAGAGACCCAGTACTTC,CATSRTGYNQETQYF
.,TRBJ1-2,TRBD1,TRBV30,TGTGCCTGCACCCGTCGACAGGGGGCCTTCTATGGCTACACCTTC,CACTRRQGAFYGYTF
.,TRBJ1-4,.,TRBV4-1,TGCGCCAGCAGACTAAGGGCAGGGGAAAATGAAAAACTGTTTTTT,CASRLRAGENEKLFF
.,TRBJ1-1,.,TRBV7-8,TGTGCCAGCAGCTTTGTGGTAGCTGAAGCTTTCTTT,CASSFVVAEAFF
.,TRBJ1-6,TRBD1,TRBV5-1,TGCGCCAGCAGCTTGGTTGCAGGGGGCCGATATAATTCACCCCTCCACTTT,CASSLVAGGRYNSPLHF
.,TRBJ1-1,TRBD1,TRBV9,TGTGCCAGCAGCGTTTCAGGGGGGCTGGAGGGAGCTTTCTTT,CASSVSGGLEGAFF
.,TRBJ2-5,.,TRBV28,TGTGCCAGCAGTTTATGGGACGGTCGGGGCCAAGAGACCCAGTACTTC,CASSLWDGRGQETQYF
.,TRBJ2-7,.,TRBV14,TGTGCCAGCAGCCAAGGAGGGACATCCGAGCAGTACTTC,CASSQGGTSEQYF
.,TRBJ1-4,.,TRBV6-1,TGTGCCAGCAGTGGAGAGACCTGGGCTAATGAAAAACTGTTTTTT,CASSGETWANEKLFF
.,TRBJ1-2,.,TRBV7-3,TGTGCCAGCAGCTCGGGGCCAGCCAATCTTTATGGCTACACCTTC,CASSSGPANLYGYTF
.,TRBJ2-7,TRBD2,TRBV4-1,TGCGCCAGCAGCCAAGTGGGGTACGGGAGCGGGGGCTCCTACGAGCAGTACTTC,CASSQVGYGSGGSYEQYF
.,TRBJ2-7,.,TRBV19,TGTGCCAGTAGTGCGAGGGTAACCTACGAGCAGTACTTC,CASSARVTYEQYF
.,TRBJ2-7,TRBD1,TRBV5-1,TGCGCCAGCAGCTTGTCTACAGGGGCCTACGAGCAGTACTTC,CASSLSTGAYEQYF
once,TRBJ2-3,.,TRBV7-9,TGTGCCAGCAGCTTACGGCAGGGGAGCACAGATACGCAGTATTTT,CASSLRQGSTDTQYF
.,TRBJ2-1,.,TRBV10-3,TGTGCCATCAGCTGGGACTTCCACAATGAGCAGTTCTTC,CAISWDFHNEQFF
.,TRBJ2-7,.,TRBV7-9,TGTGCCAGCCACTTGGGCTACGAGCAGTACTTC,CASHLGYEQYF
.,TRBJ1-1,.,TRBV29-1,TGCAGCGTTGGAAGGAACACTGAAGCTTTCTTT,CSVGRNTEAFF
once,TRBJ2-7,TRBD1,TRBV6-1,TGTGCCAGCAGTGTCACCGGGACAGGGATGTACGAGCAGTACTTC,CASSVTGTGMYEQYF
.,TRBJ2-5,.,TRBV9,TGTGCCAGCAGCCCATCTTTGGCGGCCCAAGAGACCCAGTACTTC,CASSPSLAAQETQYF
once,TRBJ2-1,.,TRBV6-5,TGTGCCAGCAGTTACCCGGGGTCGAAGCAGTTCTTC,CASSYPGSKQFF